This TCR beta chain was found in a study of blood T cell repertoires in COVID-19. As for the study in general: COVID-19 samples from acute and convalescent phases originated in the United States, Italy and Spain.

Authors' data handling: Estimated nucleated cell counts came from reference gene primer amplification. Libraries were prepared by immunoSEQ multiplex PCR; TCRdb keeps only in-frame clonotypes and omits some of them. V and J calls and clone size are as listed in that table; D and trimming were resolved from the DNA. The table includes over 200,000 clones, over 75% detected once. The CDR3 totals 15 residues. V was pared by 2 bases and J by 3 bases, with 6 bases of the junction left unmatched. The germline V gene has CDR1 MNHEY and CDR2 SMNVEV (reference sequence). This receptor was identified in a human donor in a cohort sampled during active COVID-19. Input material: peripheral blood. V usage is TRBV27 and J usage is TRBJ2-7; 8 nucleotides agree with TRBD2. In DNA, the CDR3 is TGTGCCAGCAGTTTAGGAGCGGGAGTCATCTACGAGCAGTACTTC. Protein: CASSLGAGVIYEQYF.